A single sample gave rise to the 9 T cell receptor beta chains below, sequenced in a study of breast tumors, draining lymph nodes, adjacent tissues. TCRdb analysed the multiplex PCR reads with MiXCR anew, one entry per CDR3 protein. The table lists some 150,000 distinct CDR3 sequences, approximately 33% of them singletons. Samples came from axillary lymph nodes draining the breast cancer. Sequenced material: axillary lymph node tissue. Receptors were obtained from a female donor with breast cancer. Some clones in this sample may be carry-over from other donors' samples.

This clonotype was observed at least ten times. A read error may produce the germline difference seen at one junction end. The chain uses TRBV7-8 and TRBJ2-5; TRBD1 might be the D (6 bases). CDR1 is SGHVS, CDR2 FQNEAQ, per germline. The CDR3 extends over 14 amino acids. The CDR3 region has the DNA TGTGCCCTGGCCGCCCGATTGGGGGCAGCGACGATTGACTTC. The encoded protein is CALAARLGAATIDF. Looking up the rest from reference TRBV7-8 and TRBJ2-5 gives the full variable domain: GAGVSQSPRYKVAKRGQDVALRCDPISGHVSLFWYQQALGQGPEFLTYFQNEAQLDKSGLPSDRFFAERPEGSVSTLKIQRTQQEDSAVYLCALAARLGAATIDFGPGTRLLVL.

Ten or more counts support this clonotype. The V and J genes are TRBV9 and TRBJ1-2; no firm D call. CDR1 SGDLS and CDR2 YYNGEE come from the germline V gene. The CDR3 has 15 residues. Trimming shortened V by 2 bases and J by 4 bases, and 15 bases separated the two germline ends. The CDR3 bases are TGTGCCAGCAGCGTCGGCGACGCCATAGGCTATGGCTACACCTTC. It encodes CASSVGDAIGYGYTF. The variable domain in full, completed from reference TRBV9 and TRBJ1-2, reads DSGVTQTPKHLITATGQRVTLRCSPRSGDLSVYWYQQSLDQGLQFLIQYYNGEERAKGNILERFSAQQFPDLHSELNLSSLELGDSALYFCASSVGDAIGYGYTFGSGTRLTVV.

The chain employs TRBV12-3 or TRBV12-4 and TRBJ1-1; 7 bases fit TRBD1. V trimming: 1 base; J trimming: 11 bases; junction bases outside the gene matches: 1. This CDR3 contains 11 residues. The CDR3 is CASSLGQGAFF. CDR3 DNA sequence: TGTGCCAGCAGTTTAGGACAGGGCGCTTTCTTT.

This clonotype occurred a few times. J is TRBJ1-6 and V is TRBV7-3; 7 bases line up with TRBD1. The CDR3 length is 15 residues. CDR1 is SGHTA, CDR2 FQGTGA, per germline. V was clipped by 5 bases and J by 7 bases; unmatched bases: 8. CDR3 residues: CASSAQGQLNSPLHF. The CDR3 nucleotides read TGTGCCAGCAGCGCACAGGGACAGTTAAATTCACCCCTCCACTTT.

This clonotype was found many times. The chain has TRBV15 and TRBJ2-5; D gene unclear. CDR1 is LNHNV and CDR2 is YYDKDF in the germline V gene (reference sequence). V was pared by 0 bases and J by 5 bases, with 7 bases between. The CDR3 is 13 residues long. Written as DNA, the CDR3 is TGTGCCACCAGCAGAGATTCATGGGAGACCCAGTACTTC. This encodes CATSRDSWETQYF.

This clonotype was recorded a few times. One end of the junction does not line up with germline, which may come from a read error. This chain links TRBV10-3 with TRBJ1-6; D unresolved. Germline V gene data show CDR1 as ENHRY and CDR2 as SYGVKD. The CDR3 extends over 13 amino acids. For the CDR3, the DNA is TGTGCCACCAGTAGAGACACTAATTCACCCCTCCACTTT. Its translation: CATSRDTNSPLHF.

This clonotype was picked up many times. The genes are TRBV7-9 and TRBJ2-7; perhaps TRBD1 as D (5 bases). Trimming took 0 bases from V and 0 from J, leaving 15 bases between them. Per germline, CDR1 SEHNR and CDR2 FQNEAQ (reference sequence). The length of the CDR3 is 17 residues. CDR3 region: CASSLAVGLGVSYEQYF. CDR3 nucleotide sequence: TGTGCCAGCAGCTTAGCTGTGGGGCTTGGGGTCTCCTACGAGCAGTACTTC.

About this clonotype: One junction end does not reproduce the germline sequence, and a read error may be involved. The genes are TRBV7-7 and TRBJ1-2; D is uncertain. The V gene's germline CDR1 is SSHAT and CDR2 FNYEAQ (reference sequence). The CDR3 runs 14 residues. The DNA for the CDR3 is TGTGCTAGCAGCCCCTTATGTGCTAACTATGGCTACACCTTC. As protein: CASSPLCANYGYTF.

This clonotype showed up just a few times. A much larger clone differs from this one at a single base, so this may be a read error. V usage is TRBV6-6 and J usage is TRBJ2-1; unclear D gene. The CDR3 is 13 residues long. From germline, CDR1 is MNHNY and CDR2 SVGAGI (reference sequence). Trimming took 7 bases from V and 9 from J, leaving 16 bases between them. CDR3: CASTHRIAGEQFF. For the CDR3, the DNA is TGTGCCAGCACCCATCGGATCGCCGGTGAGCAGTTCTTC.